This is a list of T cell receptor beta chains from one sample in a study of T-cell reconstitution after alpha-beta-depleted transplantation in children. TCRdb itself ran the PCR reads through MiXCR, one entry per CDR3 protein. The sample contains 500,000 or so distinct CDR3 sequences, roughly an eighth of which appear only once. Sample: PBMCs, mostly from graft donor cells, taken 180 days after TCRalphabeta/CD19-depleted stem cell transplant. All receptors come from a female patient aged 2-9 years who had a stem cell transplant for aplastic anemia, so the T cells may come from the graft donor. Both conserved end residues are part of each CDR3. The order of the fields is D gene, V gene, clone size, J gene, CDR3 protein, CDR3 DNA. A D gene is named only where the DNA matches it firmly. A row's size may be missing; if present it is once, few, many or a size class.

>TRBD1|TRBV20-1|.|TRBJ1-1
CRPPGGQRGGSTEAFF
TGCAGGCCCCCAGGGGGCCAAAGAGGTGGGAGCACTGAAGCTTTCTTT
>TRBD2|TRBV6-5|.|TRBJ2-7
CASSYSRLTSGIGEQYF
TGTGCCAGCAGTTACTCGAGGCTGACTAGCGGGATTGGGGAGCAGTACTTC
>TRBD2|TRBV6-1|few|TRBJ2-7
CASSEGLAGFYEQYF
TGTGCCAGCAGTGAAGGTCTAGCGGGATTCTACGAGCAGTACTTC
>.|TRBV20-1|.|TRBJ2-5
CSANSDAGAQETQYF
TGCAGTGCTAATTCGGATGCGGGGGCCCAAGAGACCCAGTACTTC
>.|TRBV7-9|few|TRBJ2-7
CASSLRGESYEQYF
TGTGCCAGCAGCTTGAGAGGCGAGTCCTACGAGCAGTACTTC
>.|TRBV6-1|many|TRBJ1-2
CASSPEGRGYGYTF
TGTGCCAGCAGCCCTGAAGGCCGGGGCTATGGCTACACCTTC
>.|TRBV29-1|many|TRBJ2-7
CSVDLSSGSSYEQYF
TGCAGCGTTGATCTAAGCAGCGGAAGCTCCTACGAGCAGTACTTC
>TRBD2|TRBV29-1|.|TRBJ2-4
CSVGSGRANIQYF
TGCAGCGTTGGTAGCGGGAGGGCGAACATTCAGTACTTC
>TRBD2|TRBV29-1|.|TRBJ2-1
CSVPGTSGRLYNEQFF
TGCAGCGTGCCCGGGACTAGCGGGAGATTATACAATGAGCAGTTCTTC
>.|TRBV10-3|many|TRBJ2-2
CAISEQGGTGELFF
TGTGCCATCAGTGAGCAGGGCGGCACCGGGGAGCTGTTTTTT